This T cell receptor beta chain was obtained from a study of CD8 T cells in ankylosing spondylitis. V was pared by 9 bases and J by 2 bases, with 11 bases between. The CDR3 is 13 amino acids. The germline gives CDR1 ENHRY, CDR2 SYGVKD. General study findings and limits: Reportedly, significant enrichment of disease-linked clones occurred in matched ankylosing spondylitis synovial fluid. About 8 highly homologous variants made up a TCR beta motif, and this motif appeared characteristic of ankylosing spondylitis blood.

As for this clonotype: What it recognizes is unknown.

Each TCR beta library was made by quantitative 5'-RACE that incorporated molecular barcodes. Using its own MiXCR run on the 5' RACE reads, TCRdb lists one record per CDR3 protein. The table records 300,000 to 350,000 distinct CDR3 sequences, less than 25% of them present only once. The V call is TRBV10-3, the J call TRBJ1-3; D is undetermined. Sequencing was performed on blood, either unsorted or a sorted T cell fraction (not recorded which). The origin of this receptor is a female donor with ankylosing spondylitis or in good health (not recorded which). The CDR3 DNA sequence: TGTGCCATGACCGTGGCTCCTGGAAACACCATATATTTT. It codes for CAMTVAPGNTIYF.